This T cell receptor (beta chain) was captured by sequencing in a study of vaccination and CD4 T cells after COVID-19. As to time point: late sampling 161 to 241 days after vaccination in a few convalescent patients. Treatment of the sample: roughly 10-day PBMC culture with coronavirus spike peptide pools or control peptides (ViraFEST assay). As regards this clonotype: Its target is not known.

V shed 7 bases and J shed 0 bases, with 17 bases lying between them. The CDR3 is made up of 16 amino acids. Germline V CDR1 and CDR2: MNHNS, SASEGT. The Oncomine TCR Beta short-read assay sequenced DNA from cultured CD4+ T cells. TCRdb reprocessed the PCR reads with MiXCR, giving one entry per CDR3 protein. Among around 25,000 distinct CDR3 sequences listed, 25% to 35% were seen once. The TCR sequence derives from a human donor who had recovered from COVID-19. The chain combines TRBV6-1 with TRBJ2-3; TRBD2 might be the D (5 bases). The starting material was CD4+ T cells from blood, cultured in vitro, obtained about 7 months after SARS-CoV-2 vaccination. The CDR3 reads CASKDPRGSSTDTQYF. The CDR3 bases are TGTGCCAGCAAGGACCCTCGGGGATCTAGCACAGATACGCAGTATTTT.